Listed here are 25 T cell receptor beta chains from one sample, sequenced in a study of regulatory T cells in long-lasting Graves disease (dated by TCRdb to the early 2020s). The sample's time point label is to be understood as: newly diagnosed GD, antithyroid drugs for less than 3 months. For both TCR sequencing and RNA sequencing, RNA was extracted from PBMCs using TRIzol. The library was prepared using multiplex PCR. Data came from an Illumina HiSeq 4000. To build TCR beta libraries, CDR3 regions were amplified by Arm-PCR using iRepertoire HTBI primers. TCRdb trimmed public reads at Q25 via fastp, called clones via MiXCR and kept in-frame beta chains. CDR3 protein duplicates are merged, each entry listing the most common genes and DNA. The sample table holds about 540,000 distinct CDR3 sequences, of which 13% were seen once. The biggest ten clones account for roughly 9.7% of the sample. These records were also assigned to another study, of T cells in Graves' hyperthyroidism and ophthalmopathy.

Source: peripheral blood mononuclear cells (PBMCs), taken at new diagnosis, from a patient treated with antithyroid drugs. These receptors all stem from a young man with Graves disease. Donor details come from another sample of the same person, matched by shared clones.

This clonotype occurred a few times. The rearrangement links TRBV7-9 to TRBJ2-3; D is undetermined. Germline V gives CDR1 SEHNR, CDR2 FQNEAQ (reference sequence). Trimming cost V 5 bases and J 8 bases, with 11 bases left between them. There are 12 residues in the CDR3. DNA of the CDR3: TGTGCCAGCAGCCCCTCGCACGTTACGCAGTATTTT. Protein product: CASSPSHVTQYF.

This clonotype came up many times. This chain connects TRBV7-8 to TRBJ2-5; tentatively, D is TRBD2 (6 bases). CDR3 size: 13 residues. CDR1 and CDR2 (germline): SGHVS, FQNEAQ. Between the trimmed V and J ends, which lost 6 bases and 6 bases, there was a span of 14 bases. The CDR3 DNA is TGTGCCAGCAGGCGGGGAGATCAGCAGACCCAGTACTTC. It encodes CASRRGDQQTQYF.

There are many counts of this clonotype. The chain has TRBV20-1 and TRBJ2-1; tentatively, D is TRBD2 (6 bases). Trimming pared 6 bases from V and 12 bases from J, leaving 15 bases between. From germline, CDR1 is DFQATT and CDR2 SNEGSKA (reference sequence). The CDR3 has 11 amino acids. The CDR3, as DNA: TGCAGTGCCGCAGGGCGGGGTGTGCAGTTCTTC. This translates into CSAAGRGVQFF.

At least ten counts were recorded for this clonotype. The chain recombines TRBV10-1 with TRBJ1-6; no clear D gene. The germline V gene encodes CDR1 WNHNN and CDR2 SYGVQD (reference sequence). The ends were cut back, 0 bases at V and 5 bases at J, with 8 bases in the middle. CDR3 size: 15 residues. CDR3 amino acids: CASSESSQNNSPLHF. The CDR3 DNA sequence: TGCGCCAGCAGTGAGTCGTCACAGAATAATTCACCCCTCCACTTT.

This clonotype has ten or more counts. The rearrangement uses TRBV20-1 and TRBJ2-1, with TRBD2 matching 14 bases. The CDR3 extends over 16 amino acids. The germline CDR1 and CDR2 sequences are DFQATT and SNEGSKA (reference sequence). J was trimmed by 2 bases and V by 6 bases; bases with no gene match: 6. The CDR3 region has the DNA TGCAGTGCCAACGGACTAGCGGGGGGTACCTACAATGAGCAGTTCTTC. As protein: CSANGLAGGTYNEQFF.

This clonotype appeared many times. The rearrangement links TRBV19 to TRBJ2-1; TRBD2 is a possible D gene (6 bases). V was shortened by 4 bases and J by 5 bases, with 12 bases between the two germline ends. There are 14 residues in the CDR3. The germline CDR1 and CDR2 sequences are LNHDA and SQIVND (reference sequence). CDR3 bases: TGTGCCAGTAGTAGAGCTAGCGCCCACAATGAGCAGTTCTTC. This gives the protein CASSRASAHNEQFF.

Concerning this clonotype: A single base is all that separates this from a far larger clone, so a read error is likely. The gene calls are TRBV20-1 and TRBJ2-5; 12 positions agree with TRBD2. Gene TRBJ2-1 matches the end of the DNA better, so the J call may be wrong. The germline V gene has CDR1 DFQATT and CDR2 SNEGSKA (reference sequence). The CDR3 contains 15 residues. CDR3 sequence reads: CSASPASGRAGEQFF. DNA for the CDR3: TGCAGTGCTAGCCCCGCTAGCGGGAGGGCCGGTGAGCAGTTCTTC.

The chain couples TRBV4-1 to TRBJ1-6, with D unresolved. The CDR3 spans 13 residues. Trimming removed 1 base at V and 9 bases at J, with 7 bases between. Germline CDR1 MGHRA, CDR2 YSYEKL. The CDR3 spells CASSQGVVSPLHF. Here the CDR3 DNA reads TGCGCCAGCAGCCAAGGAGTGGTTTCACCCCTCCACTTT.

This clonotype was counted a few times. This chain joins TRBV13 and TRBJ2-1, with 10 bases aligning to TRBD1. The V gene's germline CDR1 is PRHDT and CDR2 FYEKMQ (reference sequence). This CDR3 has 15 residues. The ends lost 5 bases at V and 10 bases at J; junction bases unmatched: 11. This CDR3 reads CASSPSGTGVWEQFF. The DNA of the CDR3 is TGTGCCAGCAGCCCCTCCGGGACAGGGGTTTGGGAGCAGTTCTTC.

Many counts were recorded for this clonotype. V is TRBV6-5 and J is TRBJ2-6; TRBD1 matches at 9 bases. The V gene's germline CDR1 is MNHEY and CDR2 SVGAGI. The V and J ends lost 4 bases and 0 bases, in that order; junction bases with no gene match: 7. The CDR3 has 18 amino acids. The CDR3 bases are TGTGCCAGCAGTTTTTCCGGGACAGGGTACTCTGGGGCCAACGTCCTGACTTTC. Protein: CASSFSGTGYSGANVLTF.

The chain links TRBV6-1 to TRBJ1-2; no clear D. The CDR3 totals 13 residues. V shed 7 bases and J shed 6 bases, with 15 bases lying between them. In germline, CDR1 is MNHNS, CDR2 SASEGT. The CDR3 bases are TGTGCCAGCACCCTGGTCCTGACGGATGGCTACACCTTC. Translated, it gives CASTLVLTDGYTF.

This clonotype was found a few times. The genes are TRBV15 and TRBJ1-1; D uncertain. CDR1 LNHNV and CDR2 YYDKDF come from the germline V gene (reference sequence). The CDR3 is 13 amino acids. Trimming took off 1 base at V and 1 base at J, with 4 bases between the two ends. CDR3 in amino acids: CATSRARNTEAFF. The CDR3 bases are TGTGCCACCAGCAGAGCCCGGAACACTGAAGCTTTCTTT.

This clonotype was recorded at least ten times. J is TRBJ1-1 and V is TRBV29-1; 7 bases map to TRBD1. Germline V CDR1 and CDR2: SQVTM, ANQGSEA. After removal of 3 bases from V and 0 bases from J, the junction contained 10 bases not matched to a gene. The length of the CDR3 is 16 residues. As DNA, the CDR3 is TGCAGCGTTGACCCCCGGGACAGAGTTATGAACACTGAAGCTTTCTTT. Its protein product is CSVDPRDRVMNTEAFF.

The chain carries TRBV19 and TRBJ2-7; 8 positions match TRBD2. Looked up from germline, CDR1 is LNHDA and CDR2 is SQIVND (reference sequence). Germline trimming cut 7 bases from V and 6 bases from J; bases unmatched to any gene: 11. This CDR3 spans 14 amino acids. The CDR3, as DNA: TGTGCCAGTAATGCGGGAGGTTCTTCTAGCGAGCAGTACTTC. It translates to CASNAGGSSSEQYF. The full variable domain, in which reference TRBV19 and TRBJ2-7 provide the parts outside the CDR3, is DGGITQSPKYLFRKEGQNVTLSCEQNLNHDAMYWYRQDPGQGLRLIYYSQIVNDFQKGDIAEGYSVSREKKESFPLTVTSAQKNPTAFYLCASNAGGSSSEQYFGPGTRLTVT.

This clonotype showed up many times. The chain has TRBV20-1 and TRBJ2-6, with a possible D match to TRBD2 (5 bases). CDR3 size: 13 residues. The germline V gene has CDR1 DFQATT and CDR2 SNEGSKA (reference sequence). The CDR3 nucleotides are TGCAGCGCCAGAGGGTCTGGGGCCAACGTCCTGACTTTC. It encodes CSARGSGANVLTF.

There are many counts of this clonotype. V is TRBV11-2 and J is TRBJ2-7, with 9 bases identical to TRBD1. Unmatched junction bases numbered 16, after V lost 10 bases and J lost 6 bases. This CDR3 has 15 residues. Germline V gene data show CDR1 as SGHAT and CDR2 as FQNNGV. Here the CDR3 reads CAIARGQGVSFEQYF. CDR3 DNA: TGTGCCATAGCTCGGGGACAGGGAGTATCATTCGAGCAGTACTTC.

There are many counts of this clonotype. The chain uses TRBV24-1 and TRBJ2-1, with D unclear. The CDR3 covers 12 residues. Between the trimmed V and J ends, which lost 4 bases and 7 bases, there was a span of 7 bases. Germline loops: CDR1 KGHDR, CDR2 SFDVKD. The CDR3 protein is CATSEGYNEQFF. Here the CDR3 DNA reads TGTGCCACCAGTGAAGGTTATAATGAGCAGTTCTTC.

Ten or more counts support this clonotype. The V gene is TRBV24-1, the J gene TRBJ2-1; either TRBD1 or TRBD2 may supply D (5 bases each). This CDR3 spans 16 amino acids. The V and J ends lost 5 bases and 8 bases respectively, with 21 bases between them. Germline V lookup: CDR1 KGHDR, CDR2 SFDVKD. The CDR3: CATSAVDLYGTDEQFF. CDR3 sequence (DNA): TGTGCCACCAGTGCCGTAGATCTTTACGGGACCGATGAGCAGTTCTTC.

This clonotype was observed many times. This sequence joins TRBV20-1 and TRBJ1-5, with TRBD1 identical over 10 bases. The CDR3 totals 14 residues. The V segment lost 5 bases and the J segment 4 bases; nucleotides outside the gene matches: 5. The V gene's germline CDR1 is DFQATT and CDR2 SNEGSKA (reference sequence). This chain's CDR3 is CSALWDRGNQPQHF. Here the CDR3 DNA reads TGCAGTGCTTTATGGGACAGGGGTAATCAGCCCCAGCATTTT.

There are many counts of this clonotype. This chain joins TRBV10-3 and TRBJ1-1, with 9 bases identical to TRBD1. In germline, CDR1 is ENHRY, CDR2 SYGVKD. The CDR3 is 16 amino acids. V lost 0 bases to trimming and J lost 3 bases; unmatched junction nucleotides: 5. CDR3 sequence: CAISESKTGGDTEAFF. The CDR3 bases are TGTGCCATCAGTGAGTCGAAGACAGGGGGGGACACTGAAGCTTTCTTT.

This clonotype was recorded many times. For the CDR3, the DNA is TGTGCCAGCAGCTCCTGGGGGGGGCGAGAGACCCAGTACTTC. It encodes CASSSWGGRETQYF. The rearrangement joins TRBV2 to TRBJ2-5; D perhaps matches TRBD2 (7 bases). Germline CDR1 SNHLY, CDR2 FYNNEI. This CDR3 is 14 amino acids long. Trimming pared 6 bases from V and 4 bases from J, leaving 15 bases between.

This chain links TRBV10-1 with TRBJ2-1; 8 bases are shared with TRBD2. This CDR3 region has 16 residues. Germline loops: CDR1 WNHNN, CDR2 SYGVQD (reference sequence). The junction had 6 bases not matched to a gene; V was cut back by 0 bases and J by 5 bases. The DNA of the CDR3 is TGCGCCAGCAGTGAGTCGAAACTAGCGGTACACAATGAGCAGTTCTTC. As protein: CASSESKLAVHNEQFF.

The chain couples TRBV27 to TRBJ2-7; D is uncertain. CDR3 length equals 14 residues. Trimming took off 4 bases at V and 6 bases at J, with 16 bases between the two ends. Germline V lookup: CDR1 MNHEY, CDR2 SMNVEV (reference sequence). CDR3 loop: CASSSSTRRFEQYF. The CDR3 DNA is TGTGCCAGCAGTTCCTCGACCCGGCGGTTCGAGCAGTACTTC.

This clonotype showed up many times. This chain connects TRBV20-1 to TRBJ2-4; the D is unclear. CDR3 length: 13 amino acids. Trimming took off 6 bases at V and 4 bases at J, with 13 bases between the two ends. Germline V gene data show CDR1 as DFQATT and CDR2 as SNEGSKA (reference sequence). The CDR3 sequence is CSASLEFKNIQYF. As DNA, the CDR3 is TGCAGTGCATCATTGGAATTTAAAAACATTCAGTACTTC.

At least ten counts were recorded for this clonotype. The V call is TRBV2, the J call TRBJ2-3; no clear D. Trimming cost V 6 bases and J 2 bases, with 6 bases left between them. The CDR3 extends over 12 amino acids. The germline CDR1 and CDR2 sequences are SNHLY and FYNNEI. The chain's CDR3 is CASSANTDTQYF. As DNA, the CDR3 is TGTGCCAGCAGCGCGAACACAGATACGCAGTATTTT.